These T cell receptor beta chains were read from a single sample in a study of T-cell reconstitution after alpha-beta-depleted transplantation in children. TCRdb processed the PCR reads anew with MiXCR; each CDR3 protein has one entry. The sample lists around 370,000 distinct CDR3 sequences; approximately 10% were seen once. Sequenced here: PBMCs from the stem cell graft donor, sampled from the stem cell graft. The origin of the receptors is a human donor who donated a stem cell graft to a child with acute lymphoblastic leukemia. Both conserved end residues are part of each CDR3.

TRBV30	CAWMATLNTEAFF
TRBV12-3/TRBV12-4	CASRKFGLADEQFF
TRBV12-3/TRBV12-4	CASSVSYEQYF
TRBV28	CASSPHSGGTGELFF
TRBV6-2/TRBV6-3	CASSYGANPNQPQHF
TRBV20-1	CSAPLAGGETQYF
TRBV4-3	CASSQVRMGGYEQYF
TRBV27	CASSHDRWGGRGNEQFF
TRBV10-3	CAISAGPTNTEAFF
TRBV4-3	CASSQGTALFKDGYTF
TRBV9	CASSVAAGAAENEQFF
TRBV12-3/TRBV12-4	CASSLRVRGLAGQNTGELFF
TRBV20-1	CSARDSRGIGANVLTF
TRBV4-1	CASSQEISSGGGEQFF
TRBV29-1	CSVWAYEQYF
TRBV7-9	CASSLVRRYNEQFF
TRBV5-5	CASSSDTWRSYNSPLHF
TRBV4-3	CASSQVQGYEQYF
TRBV12-3/TRBV12-4	CASSTQHHRGVEAFF
TRBV15	CATSTIAGPLYEQYF
TRBV7-6	CASSLQRDYGYTF
TRBV29-1	CSVVGLAGLPQYF
TRBV5-1	CASSLGRWPKGWSYNEQFF
TRBV20-1	CSAQGLAGGPETQYF
TRBV20-1	CSASRDRDSYEQYF
TRBV4-1	CASSLGQGKTYEQYF
TRBV27	CASRLRGLEAFGELFF
TRBV12-3/TRBV12-4	CASSPDRGSEAFF
TRBV2	CASTDLNTEAFF
TRBV29-1	CSVHDRAEAFF
TRBV7-9	CASSAVGRENTDTQYF
TRBV11-2	CASRLAGVLETQYF
TRBV7-9	CASSSGRRQTMNTEAFF
TRBV27	CASRAGHSSGNTIYF
TRBV5-1	CASSLSIDSGGGDTQYF
TRBV6-2/TRBV6-3	CASSSLEAYEQYF
TRBV29-1	CSVLLAGEVSADTQYF
TRBV4-1	CASSHGGSLNEQYF
TRBV27	CASSFLGYTQYF
TRBV11-1	CASSLDLFAGFANTGELFF
TRBV27	CASSSYSGNTYEQYF
TRBV4-2	CASSQEEAGGADTQYF
TRBV4-1	CASSQGLTEKYF
TRBV27	CASSLDRGLYNEQFF
TRBV6-5	CASSYTLTAPNNYGYTF
TRBV6-2/TRBV6-3	CASSYWTSGSNNEQFF
TRBV15	CATSREGSLLGNTIYF
TRBV4-2	CASSQHPLRQDQETQYF
TRBV5-1	CASWPSSGSYNEQFF